This TCR beta chain was captured in a study of blood T cell repertoires in COVID-19. In the study's own analysis: Reference gene primer amplification gave nucleated cell count estimates. Profiling relied on immunoSEQ multiplex PCR, and the TCRdb table lists in-frame clones only, not all of them. The D gene and trimming were derived from the DNA, and the V and J assignments and clone size from that table. This sample yields tens of thousands of clones, of which approximately 80% are seen a single time; 4% to 6% belongs to the top ten. Sequencing used peripheral blood. This clonotype originated in a woman aged 70 to 79 with acute or convalescent COVID-19.

In DNA, the CDR3 is TGTGCCAGCAGCGCAGGAAGCGGGGGGGCGGTAAATGAGCAGTTCTTC. It translates to CASSAGSGGAVNEQFF. The rearrangement uses TRBV9 and TRBJ2-1, with TRBD2 matching 10 bases. This CDR3 spans 16 amino acids. CDR1 SGDLS and CDR2 YYNGEE come from the germline V gene. V was clipped by 3 bases and J by 7 bases; unmatched bases: 10.